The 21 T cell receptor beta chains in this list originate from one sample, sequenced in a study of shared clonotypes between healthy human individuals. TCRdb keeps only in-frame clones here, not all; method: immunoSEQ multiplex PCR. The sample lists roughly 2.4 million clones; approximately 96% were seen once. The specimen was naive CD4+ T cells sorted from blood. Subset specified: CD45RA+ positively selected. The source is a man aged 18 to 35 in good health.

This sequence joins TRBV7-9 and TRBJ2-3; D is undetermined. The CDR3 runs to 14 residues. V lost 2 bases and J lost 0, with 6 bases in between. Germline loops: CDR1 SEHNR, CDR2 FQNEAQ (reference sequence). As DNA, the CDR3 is TGTGCCAGCAGCTTAATCCTAAGCACAGATACGCAGTATTTT. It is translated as CASSLILSTDTQYF.

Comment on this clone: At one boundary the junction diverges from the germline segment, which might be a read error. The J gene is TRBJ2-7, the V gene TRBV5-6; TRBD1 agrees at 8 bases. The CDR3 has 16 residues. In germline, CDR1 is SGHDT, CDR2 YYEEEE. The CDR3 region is CASSRFPGTGHYEEYF. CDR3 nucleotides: TGTGCCAGCAGCCGATTTCCCGGGACAGGACATTACGAGGAGTACTTC.

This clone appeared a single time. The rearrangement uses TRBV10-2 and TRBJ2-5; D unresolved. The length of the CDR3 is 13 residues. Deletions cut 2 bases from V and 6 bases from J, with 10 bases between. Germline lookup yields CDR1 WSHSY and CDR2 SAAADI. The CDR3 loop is CASSETRVQTQYF. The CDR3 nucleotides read TGCGCCAGCAGTGAGACTCGCGTCCAGACCCAGTACTTC.

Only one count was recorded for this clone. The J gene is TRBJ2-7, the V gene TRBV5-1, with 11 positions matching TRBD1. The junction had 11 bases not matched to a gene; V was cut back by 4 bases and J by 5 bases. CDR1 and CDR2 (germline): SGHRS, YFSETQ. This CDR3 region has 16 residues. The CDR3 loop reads CASSPQRTGGIDEQYF. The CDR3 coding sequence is TGCGCCAGCAGCCCACAACGGACAGGGGGCATCGACGAGCAGTACTTC.

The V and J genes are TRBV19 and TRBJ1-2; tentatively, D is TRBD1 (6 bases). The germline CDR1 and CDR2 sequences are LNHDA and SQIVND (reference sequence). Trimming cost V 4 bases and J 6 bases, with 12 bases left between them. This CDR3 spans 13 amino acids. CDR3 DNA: TGTGCCAGTAGTAGAGGCAGGGGAGATGGCTACACCTTC. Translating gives CASSRGRGDGYTF.

The CDR3 DNA reads TGTGCCAGCAGTCTTTCGGACAGTTCTACCTACGAGCAGTACTTC. Protein sequence: CASSLSDSSTYEQYF. This sequence joins TRBV2 and TRBJ2-7, with a possible D match to TRBD1 (6 bases). The CDR3 is made up of 15 amino acids. The V and J ends lost 5 bases and 2 bases respectively, with 16 bases between them. Germline V CDR1 and CDR2: SNHLY, FYNNEI.

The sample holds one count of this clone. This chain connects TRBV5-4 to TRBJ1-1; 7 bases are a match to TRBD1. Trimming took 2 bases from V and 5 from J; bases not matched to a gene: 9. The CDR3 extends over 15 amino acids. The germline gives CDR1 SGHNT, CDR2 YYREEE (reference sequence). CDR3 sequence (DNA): TGTGCCAGCAGCTTTACCGGGACAGCAAGGACTGAAGCTTTCTTT. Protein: CASSFTGTARTEAFF.

CDR3 sequence reads: CASSVLAGGPNEQFF. DNA of the CDR3: TGCGCCAGCAGCGTGCTAGCGGGGGGGCCCAATGAGCAGTTCTTC. The chain joins TRBV5-1 to TRBJ2-1, with TRBD2 identical over 12 bases. The CDR3 length is 15 residues. V trimming: 4 bases; J trimming: 6 bases; junction bases outside the gene matches: 5. Germline V gives CDR1 SGHRS, CDR2 YFSETQ.

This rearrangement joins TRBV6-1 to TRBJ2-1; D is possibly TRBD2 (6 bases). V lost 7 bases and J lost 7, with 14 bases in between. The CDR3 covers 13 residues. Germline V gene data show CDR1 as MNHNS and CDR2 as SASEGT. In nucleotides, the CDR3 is TGTGCCAGCATCCAGGGACTCCGTAATGAGCAGTTCTTC. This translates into CASIQGLRNEQFF.

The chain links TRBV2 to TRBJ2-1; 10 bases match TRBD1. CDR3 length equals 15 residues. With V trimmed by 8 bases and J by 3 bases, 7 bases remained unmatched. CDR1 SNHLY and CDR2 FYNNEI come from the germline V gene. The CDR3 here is CASLRTGGHYNEQFF. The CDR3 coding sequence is TGTGCCAGCTTACGGACAGGGGGACACTACAATGAGCAGTTCTTC.

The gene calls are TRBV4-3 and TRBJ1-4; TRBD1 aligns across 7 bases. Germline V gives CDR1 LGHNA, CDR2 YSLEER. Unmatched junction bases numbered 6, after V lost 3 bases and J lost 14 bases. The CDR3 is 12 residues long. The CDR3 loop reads CASSQEQGTLFF. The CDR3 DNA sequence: TGCGCCAGCAGCCAGGAACAGGGGACCCTGTTTTTT.

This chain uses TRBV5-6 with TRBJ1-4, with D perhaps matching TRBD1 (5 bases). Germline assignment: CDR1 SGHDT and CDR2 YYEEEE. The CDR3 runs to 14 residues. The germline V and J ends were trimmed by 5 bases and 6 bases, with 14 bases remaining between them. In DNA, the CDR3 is TGTGCCAGCAGTTGGGGGACGGCCCATGAAAAACTGTTTTTT. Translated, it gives CASSWGTAHEKLFF.

The CDR3 spells CASRGPGTDAQDTQYF. The CDR3 DNA sequence: TGTGCCAGCAGGGGACCTGGGACAGACGCACAAGATACGCAGTATTTT. V and J are TRBV28 and TRBJ2-3; 7 bases are a match to TRBD1. V lost 6 bases and J lost 5; bases outside the gene matches: 14. Per the germline V gene, CDR1 is MDHEN and CDR2 is SYDVKM. The CDR3 covers 16 residues.

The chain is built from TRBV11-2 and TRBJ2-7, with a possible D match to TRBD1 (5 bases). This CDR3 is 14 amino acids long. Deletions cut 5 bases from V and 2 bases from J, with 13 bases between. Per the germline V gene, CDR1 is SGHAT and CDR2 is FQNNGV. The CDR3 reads CASSHPDIAYEQYF. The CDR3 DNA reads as TGTGCCAGCAGCCACCCGGACATTGCCTACGAGCAGTACTTC.

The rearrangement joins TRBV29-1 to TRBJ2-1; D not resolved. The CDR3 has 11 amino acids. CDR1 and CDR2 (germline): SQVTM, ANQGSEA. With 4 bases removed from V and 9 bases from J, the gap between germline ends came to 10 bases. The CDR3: CSVAVAVEQFF. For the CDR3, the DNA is TGCAGCGTTGCTGTAGCTGTTGAGCAGTTCTTC.

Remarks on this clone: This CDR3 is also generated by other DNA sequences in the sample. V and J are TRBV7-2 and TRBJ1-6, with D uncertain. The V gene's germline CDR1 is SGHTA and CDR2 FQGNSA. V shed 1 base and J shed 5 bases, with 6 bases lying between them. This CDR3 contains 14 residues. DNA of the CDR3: TGTGCCAGCAGCTTAGGGGCAAATAATTCACCCCTCCACTTT. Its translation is CASSLGANNSPLHF. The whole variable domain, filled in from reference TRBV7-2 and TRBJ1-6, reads GAGVSQSPSNKVTEKGKDVELRCDPISGHTALYWYRQSLGQGLEFLIYFQGNSAPDKSGLPSDRFSAERTGGSVSTLTIQRTQQEDSAVYLCASSLGANNSPLHFGNGTRLTVT.

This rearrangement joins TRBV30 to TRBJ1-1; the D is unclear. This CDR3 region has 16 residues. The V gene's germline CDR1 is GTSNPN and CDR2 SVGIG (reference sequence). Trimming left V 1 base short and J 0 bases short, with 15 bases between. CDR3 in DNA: TGTGCCTGGAGTGAACAAACTACTGCCATGAACACTGAAGCTTTCTTT. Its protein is CAWSEQTTAMNTEAFF.

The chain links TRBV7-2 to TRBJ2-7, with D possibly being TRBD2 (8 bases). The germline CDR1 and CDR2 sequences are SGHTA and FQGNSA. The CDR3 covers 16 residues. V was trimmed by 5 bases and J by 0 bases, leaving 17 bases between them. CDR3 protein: CASSIIAGQNSYEQYF. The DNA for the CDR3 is TGTGCCAGCAGCATCATAGCGGGACAGAACTCCTACGAGCAGTACTTC.

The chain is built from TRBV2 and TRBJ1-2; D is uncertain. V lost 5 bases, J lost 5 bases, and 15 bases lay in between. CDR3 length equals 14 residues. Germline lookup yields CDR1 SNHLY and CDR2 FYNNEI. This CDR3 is CASSFESTGYGYTF. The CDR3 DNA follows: TGTGCCAGCAGTTTTGAGTCCACGGGATATGGCTACACCTTC.

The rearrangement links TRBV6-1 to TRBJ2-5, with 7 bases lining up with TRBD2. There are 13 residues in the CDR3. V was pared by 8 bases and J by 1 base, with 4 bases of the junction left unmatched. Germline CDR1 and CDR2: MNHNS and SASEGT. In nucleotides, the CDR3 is TGTGCCAGCGGGAGGGCCCCCCAAGAGACCCAGTACTTC. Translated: CASGRAPQETQYF.

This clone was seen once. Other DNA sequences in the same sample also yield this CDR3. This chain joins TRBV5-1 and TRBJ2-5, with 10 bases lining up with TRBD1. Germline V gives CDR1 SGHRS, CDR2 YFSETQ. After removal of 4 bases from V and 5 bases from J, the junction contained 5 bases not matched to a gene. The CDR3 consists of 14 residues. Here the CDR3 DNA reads TGCGCCAGCAGCCTCGGGACAGGGGTGGAGACCCAGTACTTC. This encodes CASSLGTGVETQYF.